Below are 16 T cell receptor beta chains sequenced from a single sample in a study of cytomegalovirus exposure and HLA in healthy donors. The PCR ran on 60 Vbeta and 13 Jbeta primers. TCRdb keeps only in-frame clones here, not all; method: immunoSEQ multiplex PCR. The repertoire holds around 200,000 clones, with roughly 85% as singletons. What was sequenced was PBMCs. These receptors came from a woman in her forties or fifties in good health and CMV-seronegative.

The chain has TRBV4-1 and TRBJ2-7; D is possibly TRBD1 (5 bases). The CDR3 covers 14 residues. Germline CDR1 reads MGHRA; CDR2 reads YSYEKL. V was shortened by 3 bases and J by 2 bases, with 11 bases between the two germline ends. The CDR3 DNA sequence: TGCGCCAGCAGCCACGCATGGGGCACCTACGAGCAGTACTTC. This encodes CASSHAWGTYEQYF.

V gene TRBV5-1 combines with J gene TRBJ2-1; a possible D gene is TRBD2 (5 bases). V was pared by 2 bases and J by 11 bases, with 17 bases between. The CDR3 has 14 amino acids. CDR1 is SGHRS and CDR2 is YFSETQ in the germline V gene. The CDR3 region has the DNA TGCGCCAGCAGCTTTTACACACCGGGATCCCAGCAGTTCTTC. Translated, it gives CASSFYTPGSQQFF.

V usage is TRBV9 and J usage is TRBJ2-3; TRBD2 matches at 10 bases. The J segment lost 6 bases and the V segment lost 0 bases, leaving 7 bases of the junction unmatched. From germline, CDR1 is SGDLS and CDR2 YYNGEE. CDR3 length equals 16 residues. Here the CDR3 reads CASSVEGLAGDDTQYF. As DNA, the CDR3 is TGTGCCAGCAGCGTAGAGGGTCTAGCGGGAGATGATACGCAGTATTTT. Full variable domain (remainder filled in from reference TRBV9 and TRBJ2-3): DSGVTQTPKHLITATGQRVTLRCSPRSGDLSVYWYQQSLDQGLQFLIQYYNGEERAKGNILERFSAQQFPDLHSELNLSSLELGDSALYFCASSVEGLAGDDTQYFGPGTRLTVL.

The chain uses TRBV30 and TRBJ1-1; the match to TRBD1 covers 7 bases. The V segment lost 8 bases and the J segment 3 bases; nucleotides outside the gene matches: 6. This CDR3 spans 12 amino acids. Per the germline V gene, CDR1 is GTSNPN and CDR2 is SVGIG (reference sequence). The CDR3 nucleotides read TGTGCCGGGGGACAGCTAGACACTGAAGCTTTCTTT. It yields the protein CAGGQLDTEAFF.

This chain links TRBV29-1 with TRBJ1-4; maybe TRBD1 (6 bases). In germline, CDR1 is SQVTM, CDR2 ANQGSEA. Trimming cost V 7 bases and J 2 bases, with 14 bases left between them. This CDR3 has 14 amino acids. CDR3 amino acids: CSASDQGTNEKLFF. CDR3 nucleotide sequence: TGCAGCGCATCGGATCAGGGGACTAATGAAAAACTGTTTTTT.

Only one count was recorded for this clone. V usage is TRBV7-9 and J usage is TRBJ2-1, with a tentative D call TRBD1 (6 bases). The ends were cut back, 6 bases at V and 4 bases at J, with 13 bases in the middle. The germline V gene encodes CDR1 SEHNR and CDR2 FQNEAQ (reference sequence). The CDR3 consists of 14 residues. CDR3 coding DNA: TGTGCCAGCAGGACTCAGGGGTTGTACAATGAGCAGTTCTTC. It yields the protein CASRTQGLYNEQFF.

As DNA, the CDR3 is TGCGCCAGCAGCCTAGGGAGCTACAATGAGCAGTTCTTC. This codes for CASSLGSYNEQFF. This chain uses TRBV4-3 with TRBJ2-1; perhaps TRBD2 as D (5 bases). This CDR3 contains 13 residues. The ends were cut back, 4 bases at V and 3 bases at J, with 7 bases in the middle. The germline CDR1 and CDR2 sequences are LGHNA and YSLEER.

Points on this clone: The sample carries other DNA sequences with the same CDR3. This chain connects TRBV14 to TRBJ2-1, with a tentative D call TRBD2 (5 bases). The V and J ends lost 4 bases and 0 bases respectively, with 10 bases between them. The germline CDR1 and CDR2 sequences are SGHDN and FVKESK. CDR3 length equals 15 residues. CDR3 sequence: CASSLAGSSYNEQFF. The CDR3 DNA reads TGTGCCAGCAGCCTTGCGGGTAGCTCCTACAATGAGCAGTTCTTC.

The rearrangement uses TRBV10-3 and TRBJ2-3, with D maybe TRBD1 (6 bases). Trimming cost V 3 bases and J 3 bases, with 7 bases left between them. The length of the CDR3 is 13 residues. Germline CDR1 is ENHRY and CDR2 is SYGVKD. CDR3 bases: TGTGCCATCAGTGATCAGGGGACAGATACGCAGTATTTT. Protein product: CAISDQGTDTQYF.

The rearrangement links TRBV7-9 to TRBJ2-7, with 9 nucleotides matching TRBD1. Per the germline V gene, CDR1 is SEHNR and CDR2 is FQNEAQ (reference sequence). Trimming took 5 bases from V and 0 from J; bases not matched to a gene: 5. This CDR3 has 15 residues. The chain's CDR3 is CASSPWDRDSYEQYF. The CDR3, as DNA: TGTGCCAGCAGCCCCTGGGACAGGGACTCCTACGAGCAGTACTTC.

V gene TRBV29-1 combines with J gene TRBJ1-2; 8 bases are shared with TRBD1. Germline V gives CDR1 SQVTM, CDR2 ANQGSEA. CDR3 length equals 13 residues. The junction had 4 bases not matched to a gene; V was cut back by 7 bases and J by 0 bases. Here the CDR3 DNA reads TGCAGCGCCGGGACAGGAACTAACTATGGCTACACCTTC. It codes for CSAGTGTNYGYTF.

The gene calls are TRBV7-2 and TRBJ2-1, with 8 nucleotides matching TRBD2. V lost 1 base and J lost 4; bases outside the gene matches: 3. Germline assignment: CDR1 SGHTA and CDR2 FQGNSA. The CDR3 covers 15 residues. The CDR3 sequence: CASSLDSGTYNEQFF. The CDR3 DNA reads as TGTGCCAGCAGCTTAGATAGCGGGACGTACAATGAGCAGTTCTTC.

V usage is TRBV15 and J usage is TRBJ2-3; TRBD2 agrees at 11 bases. Germline assignment: CDR1 LNHNV and CDR2 YYDKDF (reference sequence). CDR3 length: 16 residues. V lost 0 bases to trimming and J lost 3 bases; unmatched junction nucleotides: 2. CDR3: CATSRDTSGRTDTQYF. The CDR3 nucleotides read TGTGCCACCAGCAGAGACACTAGCGGGAGAACAGATACGCAGTATTTT.

The V and J genes are TRBV19 and TRBJ2-7, with TRBD2 matching over 10 bases. The germline gives CDR1 LNHDA, CDR2 SQIVND (reference sequence). This CDR3 has 15 residues. V shed 1 base, J shed 4 bases, and the junction held 4 bases outside the gene matches. CDR3 DNA: TGTGCCAGTAGTATAGTACTAGCGGGATTGTACGAGCAGTACTTC. Translation: CASSIVLAGLYEQYF.

The sample holds one count of this clone. The gene calls are TRBV7-2 and TRBJ1-1, with 8 nucleotides matching TRBD1. V trimming: 3 bases; J trimming: 0 bases; junction bases outside the gene matches: 6. Germline-derived CDR1 and CDR2 are SGHTA and FQGNSA. CDR3 length equals 16 residues. The CDR3 reads CASSFDRGRMNTEAFF. CDR3 DNA: TGTGCCAGCAGCTTCGACAGGGGAAGAATGAACACTGAAGCTTTCTTT.

This clone was seen just once. The V call is TRBV6-6, the J call TRBJ1-2, with D unclear. The V gene lost 0 bases and the J gene lost 2 bases, with 10 bases spanning the gap. Germline assignment: CDR1 MNHNY and CDR2 SVGAGI (reference sequence). There are 15 residues in the CDR3. The CDR3 is CASSYSAGQNYGYTF. The DNA for the CDR3 is TGTGCCAGCAGTTACTCAGCGGGTCAGAACTATGGCTACACCTTC.